The clone carrying this TCR beta chain was picked up one time. No antigen is known for it. The data were taken from a study of radiation and T cells in renal cell carcinoma. Study at large: Nephrectomy followed 15 Gy stereotactic body radiation by 4 weeks. Study-wide results and caveats: Top tumor clonotypes rose in blood 2 weeks post-radiation, then contracted.

Deletions cut 2 bases from V and 1 base from J, with 2 bases between. In germline, CDR1 is MNHNS, CDR2 SASEGT. There are 12 residues in the CDR3. Libraries were prepared by immunoSEQ multiplex PCR; TCRdb keeps only in-frame clonotypes and omits some of them. The table lists around 60,000 clones, around 78% of them singletons. Time point defined: blood 2 weeks post-SBRT. Treatment reported: 15 Gy SBRT to primary tumor, nephrectomy 4 weeks later. After SBRT, blood was collected at 2 and 4 weeks, plus baseline. The patient's renal cell carcinoma had clear cell pathology. The specimen comprised blood, sampled from a patient whose treatment included radiotherapy and nephrectomy. The chain couples TRBV6-1 to TRBJ1-1; D is ambiguous. The receptor's source is a man in his sixties with renal cell carcinoma. The CDR3 nucleotides are TGTGCCAGCAGTGAAAAGAACACTGAAGCTTTCTTT. Protein: CASSEKNTEAFF.